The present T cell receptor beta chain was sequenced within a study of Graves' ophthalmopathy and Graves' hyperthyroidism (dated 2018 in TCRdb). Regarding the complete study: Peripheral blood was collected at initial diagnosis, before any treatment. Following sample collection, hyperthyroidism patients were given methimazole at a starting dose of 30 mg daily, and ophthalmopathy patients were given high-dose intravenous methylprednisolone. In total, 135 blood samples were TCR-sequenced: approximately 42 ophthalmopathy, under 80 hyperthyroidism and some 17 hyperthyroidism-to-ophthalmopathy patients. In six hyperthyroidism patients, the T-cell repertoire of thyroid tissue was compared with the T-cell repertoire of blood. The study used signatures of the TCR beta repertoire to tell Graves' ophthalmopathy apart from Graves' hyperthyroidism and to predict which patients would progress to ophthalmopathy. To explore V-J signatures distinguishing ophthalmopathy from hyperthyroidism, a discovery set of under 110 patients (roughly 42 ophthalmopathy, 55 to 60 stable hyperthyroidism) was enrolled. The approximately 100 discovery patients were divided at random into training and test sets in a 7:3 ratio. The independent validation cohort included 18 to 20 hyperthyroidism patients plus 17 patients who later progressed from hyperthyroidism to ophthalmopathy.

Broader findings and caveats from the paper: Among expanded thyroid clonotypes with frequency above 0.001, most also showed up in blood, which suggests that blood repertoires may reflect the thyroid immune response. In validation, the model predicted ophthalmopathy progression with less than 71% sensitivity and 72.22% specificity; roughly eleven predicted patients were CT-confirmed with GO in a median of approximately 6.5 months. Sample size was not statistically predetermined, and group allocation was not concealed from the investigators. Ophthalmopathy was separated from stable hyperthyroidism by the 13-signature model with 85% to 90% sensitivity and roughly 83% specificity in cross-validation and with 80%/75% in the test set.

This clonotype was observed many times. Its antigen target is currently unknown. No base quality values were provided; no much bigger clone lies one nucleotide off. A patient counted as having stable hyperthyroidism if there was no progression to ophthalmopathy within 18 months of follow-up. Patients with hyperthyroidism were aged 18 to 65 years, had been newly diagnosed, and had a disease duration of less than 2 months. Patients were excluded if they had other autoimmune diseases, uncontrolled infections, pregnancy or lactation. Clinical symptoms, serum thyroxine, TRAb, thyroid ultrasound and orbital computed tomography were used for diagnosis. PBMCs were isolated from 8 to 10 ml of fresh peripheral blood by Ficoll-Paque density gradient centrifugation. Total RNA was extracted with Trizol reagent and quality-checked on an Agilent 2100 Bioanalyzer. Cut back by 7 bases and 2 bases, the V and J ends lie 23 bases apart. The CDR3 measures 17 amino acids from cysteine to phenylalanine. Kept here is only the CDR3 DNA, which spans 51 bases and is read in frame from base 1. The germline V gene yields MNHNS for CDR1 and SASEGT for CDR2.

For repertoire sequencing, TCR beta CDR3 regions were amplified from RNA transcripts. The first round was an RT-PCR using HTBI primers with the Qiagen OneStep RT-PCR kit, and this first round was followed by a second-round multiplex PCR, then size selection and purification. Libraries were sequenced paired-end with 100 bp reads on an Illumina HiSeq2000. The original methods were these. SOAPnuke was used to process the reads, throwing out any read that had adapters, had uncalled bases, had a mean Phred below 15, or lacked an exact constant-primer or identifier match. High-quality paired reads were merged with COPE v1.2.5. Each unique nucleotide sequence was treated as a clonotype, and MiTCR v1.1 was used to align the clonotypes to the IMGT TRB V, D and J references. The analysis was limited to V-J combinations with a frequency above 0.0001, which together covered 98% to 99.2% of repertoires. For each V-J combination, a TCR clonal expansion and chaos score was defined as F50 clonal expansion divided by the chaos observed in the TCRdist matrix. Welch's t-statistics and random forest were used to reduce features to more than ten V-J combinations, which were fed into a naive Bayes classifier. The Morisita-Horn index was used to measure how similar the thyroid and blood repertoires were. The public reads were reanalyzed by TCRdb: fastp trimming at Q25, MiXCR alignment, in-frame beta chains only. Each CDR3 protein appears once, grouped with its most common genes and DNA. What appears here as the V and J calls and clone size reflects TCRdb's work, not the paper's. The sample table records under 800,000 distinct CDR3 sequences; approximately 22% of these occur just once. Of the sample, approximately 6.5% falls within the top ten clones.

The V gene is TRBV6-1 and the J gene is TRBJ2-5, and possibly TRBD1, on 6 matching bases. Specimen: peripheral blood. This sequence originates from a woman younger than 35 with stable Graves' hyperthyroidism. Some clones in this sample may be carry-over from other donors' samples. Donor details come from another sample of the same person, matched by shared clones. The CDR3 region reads CASTPLADSLSQETQYF. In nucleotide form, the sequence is TGTGCCAGCACCCCCCTCGCGGACAGTCTTTCTCAAGAGACCCAGTACTTC.